A selection of T cell receptor beta chains follows, all from one sample in a study of OX40 agonist ivuxolimab in advanced cancers. Clones were read by immunoSEQ multiplex PCR, and TCRdb kept only the in-frame ones, dropping some. Here the sample spans about 23,000 clones, about 82% being singletons. The sequencing here drew on CD4+ or CD8+ T cells sorted from blood, taken in a trial of the OX40 agonist ivuxolimab. These receptors came from an adult with an advanced solid tumor such as melanoma, head and neck, liver or kidney cancer. Each CDR3 is given with its conserved first and last residue. D genes are given only for firm matches. Part of the rows lack a size; the others show once, few, many or a class for expanded clones.

>-|TRBV14|TRBJ2-2|few
TGTGCCAGCAGCAGTGGAAGCAGGGCCGTTAACACCGGGGAGCTGTTTTTT
CASSSGSRAVNTGELFF
>-|TRBV25-1|TRBJ2-7|few
TGTGCCAGCACAGGGGACGAGCAGTACTTC
CASTGDEQYF
>-|TRBV5-6|TRBJ1-1|-
TGTGCCAGCAGCTCAGACAGTAATGAAGCTTTCTTT
CASSSDSNEAFF
>-|TRBV7-9|TRBJ2-7|-
TGTGCCAGCAGCTTGGCAGACTACGAGCAGTACTTC
CASSLADYEQYF
>-|TRBV30|TRBJ1-1|-
TGTGCCTGGGAGACAGAAGAGCTCACTGAAGCTTTCTTT
CAWETEELTEAFF
>-|TRBV9|TRBJ2-3|once
TGTGCCAGCAGCGCCGGGGGCCCCACAGATACGCAGTATTTT
CASSAGGPTDTQYF
>-|TRBV6-5|TRBJ2-5|-
TGTGCCAGCAGTTACCAGGGAGAGACCCAGTACTTC
CASSYQGETQYF
>-|TRBV4-3|TRBJ1-2|-
TGCGCCAGCAGCCAAGATTCCTTTGACCCCCTGCGGGGCTACACCTTC
CASSQDSFDPLRGYTF
>-|TRBV5-6|TRBJ1-2|-
TGTGCCAGCACCCCTGGCAGTTTTAACTATGGCTACACCTTC
CASTPGSFNYGYTF
>-|TRBV10-1|TRBJ1-1|-
TGCGCCAGCAGTGGTGGACGAGTGAACACTGAAGCTTTCTTT
CASSGGRVNTEAFF
>-|TRBV5-1|TRBJ1-1|-
TGCGCCAGCAGCCCCACCATGAACACTGAAGCTTTCTTT
CASSPTMNTEAFF
>TRBD1|TRBV7-9|TRBJ1-1|-
TGTGCCAGCAGCCCCGGGACAGGTTTTACTGAAGCTTTCTTT
CASSPGTGFTEAFF
>TRBD1|TRBV10-3|TRBJ2-1|-
TGTGCCATCAGTGACCCGGACAGGGCGTACAATGAGCAGTTCTTC
CAISDPDRAYNEQFF
>TRBD2|TRBV4-3|TRBJ2-2|-
TGCGCCAGCAGCCAAGACCTAGCGGGGGGGAACACCGGGGAGCTGTTTTTT
CASSQDLAGGNTGELFF
>-|TRBV5-5|TRBJ2-7|-
TGTGCCAGCAGCTCTTGGTACAGCACCTACGAGCAGTACTTC
CASSSWYSTYEQYF
>TRBD2|TRBV10-1|TRBJ2-3|medium-sized
TGCGCCAGCAGTGAGATCGCGGGAGGGATAACAGATACGCAGTATTTT
CASSEIAGGITDTQYF
>-|TRBV15|TRBJ1-1|-
TGTGCCACCATCTCACGGGGGAGCACTGAAGCTTTCTTT
CATISRGSTEAFF
>-|TRBV4-3|TRBJ1-1|-
TGCGCCAGCAGCCAAGACCGGGGACTCTCTATGAACACTGAAGCTTTCTTT
CASSQDRGLSMNTEAFF
>-|TRBV11-2|TRBJ2-5|-
TGTGCCAGCAGCCCGAGGGCGGAGACCCAGTACTTC
CASSPRAETQYF
>-|TRBV6-4|TRBJ2-2|-
TGTGCCAGTTCGAGGGACACCTCGAACACCGGGGAGCTGTTTTTT
CASSRDTSNTGELFF
>-|TRBV7-6|TRBJ2-7|-
TGTGCCAGCAGCTTCAGGGGATCTCAATACGAGCAGTACTTC
CASSFRGSQYEQYF
>-|TRBV19|TRBJ2-1|-
TGTGCCTCGGCCCAGGGGTGGAATGAGCAGTTCTTC
CASAQGWNEQFF
>-|TRBV11-3|TRBJ2-3|once
TGTGCCAGCTCCCTCGGGCGGACTCTTCAGTATTTT
CASSLGRTLQYF
>-|TRBV7-3|TRBJ1-1|-
TGTGCCAGCAGCTTAGTTCCGGCAGGGCAGTACACTGAAGCTTTCTTT
CASSLVPAGQYTEAFF
>-|TRBV30|TRBJ1-3|-
TGTGCCTGGAGTGTACTGGGGATGACCTCTGGAAACACCATATATTTT
CAWSVLGMTSGNTIYF
>-|TRBV29-1|TRBJ1-3|medium-sized
TGCAGCGTTGGGGAAGGGAGCTCTGGAAACACCATATATTTT
CSVGEGSSGNTIYF
>TRBD2|TRBV6-5|TRBJ2-1|-
TGTGCCAGCACCCCTAGCGGGGCCCACAATGAGCAGTTCTTC
CASTPSGAHNEQFF
>-|TRBV18|TRBJ2-7|-
TGTGCCAGCTCACCGGACAGAGCCAGCTCCTACGAGCAGTACTTC
CASSPDRASSYEQYF
>-|TRBV28|TRBJ2-6|-
TGTGCCAGCTTTCCCTCTGGGGCCAACGTCCTGACTTTC
CASFPSGANVLTF
>-|TRBV5-1|TRBJ2-7|-
TGCGCCAGCAGCTTGGATGGGTACGAGCAGTACTTC
CASSLDGYEQYF
>-|TRBV5-8|TRBJ2-7|-
TGTGCCCTGCGGCGGCAGGGAGGCTACGAGCAGTACTTC
CALRRQGGYEQYF
>-|TRBV30|TRBJ1-4|-
TGTGCCTGGAGCGTGGATACTGAAAAACTGTTTTTT
CAWSVDTEKLFF
>-|TRBV27|TRBJ2-1|-
TGTGCCAGCAGACGGGAGAGCCTCTCCTACAATGAGCAGTTCTTC
CASRRESLSYNEQFF
>-|TRBV14|TRBJ2-7|-
TGTGCCAGCAGCCTCTACGGGGGCGGGTCAGCCTACGAGCAGTACTTC
CASSLYGGGSAYEQYF
>-|TRBV5-3|TRBJ1-6|-
TGTGCCAGCAGCGACCAGGATTCACCCCTCCACTTT
CASSDQDSPLHF
>-|TRBV9|TRBJ2-7|-
TGTGCCAGCAGCGACGGGGGCTACGAGCAGTACTTC
CASSDGGYEQYF
>-|TRBV5-4|TRBJ1-5|-
TGTGCCAGCAGCCTGAGAAGGATTAACAATCAGCCCCAGCATTTT
CASSLRRINNQPQHF
>TRBD1|TRBV4-3|TRBJ2-7|-
TGCGCCAGCAGCCGAGGACAGGGGGCCTACGAGCAGTACTTC
CASSRGQGAYEQYF
>-|TRBV1|TRBJ2-5|-
TGCACCAGCAGCCAAGAGCCTAGCGGGTTCCAAGAGACCCAGTACTTC
CTSSQEPSGFQETQYF